The sequence of this T cell receptor (beta chain) was determined in a study of CD8 T cells in ankylosing spondylitis. Findings and caveats of the study: What appeared characteristic of ankylosing spondylitis blood was a TCR beta motif of fewer than ten highly homologous variants.

This clonotype was counted only a few times. Its matching antigen is unknown. Preparation of TCR beta libraries was done by quantitative 5'-RACE with molecular barcodes. TCRdb analysed the 5' RACE reads with MiXCR anew, one entry per CDR3 protein. The table records 400,000 to 450,000 distinct CDR3 sequences, about a sixth of them present only once. This receptor was identified in a male donor with ankylosing spondylitis. Material for sequencing was blood, either unsorted or a sorted T cell fraction (not recorded which).

CDR3 in amino acids: CATSRDGERGTQYF. CDR3 DNA sequence: TGTGCCACCAGCAGAGATGGAGAAAGGGGGACCCAGTACTTC. V gene TRBV15 combines with J gene TRBJ2-5, with D possibly being TRBD1 (5 bases). This CDR3 spans 14 amino acids. Germline values: CDR1 LNHNV, CDR2 YYDKDF (reference sequence). Trimming took 0 bases from V and 7 from J, leaving 12 bases between them.